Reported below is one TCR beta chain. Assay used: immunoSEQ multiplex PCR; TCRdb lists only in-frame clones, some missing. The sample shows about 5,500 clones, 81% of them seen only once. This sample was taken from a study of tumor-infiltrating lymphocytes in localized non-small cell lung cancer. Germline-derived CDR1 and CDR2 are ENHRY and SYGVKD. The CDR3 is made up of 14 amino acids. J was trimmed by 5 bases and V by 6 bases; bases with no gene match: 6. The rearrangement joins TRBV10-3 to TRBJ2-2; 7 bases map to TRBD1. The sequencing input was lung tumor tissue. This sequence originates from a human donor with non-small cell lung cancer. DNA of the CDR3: TGTGCCATCAGCAAAGGGACAGCGACCGGGGAGCTGTTTTTT. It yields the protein CAISKGTATGELFF.